Following are 3 T cell receptor beta chains from one sample sequenced in a study of blood T cell repertoires in COVID-19. Measured with immunoSEQ multiplex PCR; TCRdb has only the in-frame clones, and not every one. Among about 200,000 clones listed, roughly four fifths were seen once. The source material was peripheral blood. The receptors originated from a woman between 40 and 50 years old with acute or convalescent COVID-19.

V and J are TRBV12-3 or TRBV12-4 and TRBJ1-1; D is ambiguous. V gave up 6 bases and J gave up 5 bases, with 10 bases separating them. There are 12 residues in the CDR3. CDR3 nucleotide sequence: TGTGCCAGCAGCAGTAAGCGAACTGAAGCTTTCTTT. Amino acid sequence: CASSSKRTEAFF.

This chain links TRBV10-3 with TRBJ2-3; 14 bases align to TRBD2. Looked up from germline, CDR1 is ENHRY and CDR2 is SYGVKD. This CDR3 spans 18 amino acids. The trim removed 3 bases at V and 2 bases at J, leaving 7 bases unmatched. CDR3 DNA: TGTGCCATCAGTGATGGGACTAGCGGGAGTACTGTCACAGATACGCAGTATTTT. This codes for CAISDGTSGSTVTDTQYF.

The table lists this clone with a few counts. The chain combines TRBV3-1 (or the pseudogene TRBV3-2) with TRBJ2-5; 11 positions agree with TRBD2. V was pared by 3 bases and J by 5 bases, with 23 bases of the junction left unmatched. Germline V lookup: CDR1 LGHDT, CDR2 YNNKEL (reference sequence). CDR3 length: 21 residues. In nucleotides, the CDR3 is TGTGCCAGCAGCCACATCAAACTAGCGGGAGTGGCTTGGCCGGAAGAGGAGACCCAGTACTTC. As protein: CASSHIKLAGVAWPEEETQYF.